This T cell receptor beta chain was captured in a study of beta chain features in type 1 diabetes (dated by TCRdb to 2016 to 2019). Broadly, across the study: No differences in mean age, gender distribution, total cell number or subset yield were found between patients and healthy donors. A total of 85 million to 140 million sorted cells were examined across all samples, and the number of cells per subset was strongly correlated with RNA yield. The study compared the TCRB repertoires of sorted circulating CD4+ T cell subsets in recently diagnosed type 1 diabetes patients with those in matched healthy donors. Naive and central memory subsets were obtained from all 30 or so donors, but regulatory and stem cell-like memory subsets were isolated from only 8 patients and about 8 healthy donors. Results the study describes overall, beyond this receptor: The naive, central memory and regulatory TCRB repertoires appeared to resemble one another more closely among patients than among healthy donors. A moderate but significant shortening of TCRB CDR3 length was observed in type 1 diabetes patients in all four CD4+ subsets. Because small numbers of individuals were included in the HLA sub-analyses, any influence of HLA type on TCRB rearrangement was left unresolved. PCR might favor shorter templates, but patient and control samples were amplified and corrected together, so any skew would affect both groups equally. Patients with type 1 diabetes made fewer insertions and deleted more nucleotides at VDJ recombination sites, implying thymic rearrangement abnormalities. Sequencing cDNA rather than genomic DNA could over-represent highly expressing activated cells, although activation and CD3 levels did not differ between groups.

A single peripheral blood draw of 95 to 150 mL on average was collected from each donor into heparinised tubes. A BD FACSAria II and a panel including CD45RO, CCR7, CD25, CD127, CD95 and CD27 were used to sort naive, central memory, regulatory and stem cell-like memory CD4+ T cells. Purity was above 95% for every sorted population. PBMCs were isolated right away by Lymphoprep density gradient centrifugation and were stained directly, without culture. Samples were stained and sorted in pairs, with one healthy donor and one patient per experiment, so that batch effects were minimized. Note on this clone: It has no known antigen specificity. No per-base quality is available; no much larger clone lies one base away.

The High Capacity cDNA Reverse Transcription Kit was used to reverse transcribe all of the isolated RNA, meaning that expressed TCRB transcripts were what got sequenced. Deep immunoSEQ sequencing was applied to naive, central memory and regulatory T cell samples, giving an average of roughly 3.5 million total reads per sample. Sorted cells were lysed in RLT buffer and RNA was extracted with DNase-treated RNeasy Micro or Mini kits, depending on cell number. Each cell subset was processed on its own to prevent cross-contamination, while patient and healthy donor samples were processed together. TCRB sequences were amplified from cDNA with the immunoSEQ multiplex PCR, producing 87-bp fragments spanning the CDR3 region. Sequencing of the amplicons was done on the Illumina HiSeq platform. The original pipeline was this. Synthetic template baselines were used to correct PCR bias computationally, reads within Hamming distance 2 were collapsed, and singletons that could not be merged were discarded. Reads were aligned against IMGT so that V, D and J genes, CDR3 length and insertions or deletions at six rearrangement sites could be assigned. Within each subset, clonotype counts were normalized to the number of sorted cells before true diversity and Gini coefficients were calculated with the tcR R package. The overlap coefficient, calculated on TCRB nucleotide sequences, was used to quantify repertoire sharing. Out-of-frame TCRB sequences from naive cells were analyzed as a proxy for the pre-selection repertoire. Sourced from immuneACCESS, this table was stored by TCRdb with only in-frame sequences that have V and J called. A share of the clones is absent; for the studies checked, an unresolved V gene accounts for under half, and the remainder has no known explanation. V, J and clone size are those of that table, while D and trimming were read from the DNA. For this sample there are more than 300,000 clones; about 12% appear just once. The ten largest clones capture over 0.008% of the sample.

This TCR came from a woman aged 18-29 years with type 1 diabetes. Sequencing was done on a sample of naive CD4+ T cells from blood. Explained via the paper, the cell subset or site label denotes: true naive CD4+ T cells.

The CDR3 amino acid sequence is: CASSSTGTGYEQQYF. The DNA is TGTGCCAGCAGTTCGACCGGGACAGGGTATGAGCAGCAGTACTTC. The chain couples TRBV28 to TRBJ2-7, with 9 central nucleotides matching TRBD1. Taken from cysteine to phenylalanine, the CDR3 has 15 residues. Just the 45-base CDR3 DNA is kept, in frame starting at base 1. V is trimmed back by 4 bases and J by 8 bases, and the junction contains 12 bases that no gene match accounts for. The CDR1 and CDR2 encoded by the germline V gene are MDHEN and SYDVKM.